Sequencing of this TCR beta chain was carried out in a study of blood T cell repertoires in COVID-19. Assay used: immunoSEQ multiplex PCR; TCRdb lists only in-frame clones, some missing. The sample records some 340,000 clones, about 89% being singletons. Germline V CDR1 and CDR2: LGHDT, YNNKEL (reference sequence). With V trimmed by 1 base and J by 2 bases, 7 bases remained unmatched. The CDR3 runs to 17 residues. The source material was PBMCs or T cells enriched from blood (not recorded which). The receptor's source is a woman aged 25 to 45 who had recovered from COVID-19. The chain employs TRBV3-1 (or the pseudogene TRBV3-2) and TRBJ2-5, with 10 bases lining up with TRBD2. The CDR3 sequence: CASSQGPSGGVQETQYF. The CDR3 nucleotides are TGTGCCAGCAGCCAAGGGCCTAGCGGGGGTGTACAAGAGACCCAGTACTTC.